What follows is one TCR beta chain and its context. Which antigen it targets is not known. Per-nucleotide qualities are absent, and no much larger clonotype sits a single base away. TCRbeta CDR3 regions were amplified from genomic DNA using the immunoSEQ Assay, a bias-controlled multiplex PCR. Regarding the original processing steps: Nucleated cell counts per sample were estimated from amplification of reference gene primers within the assay. To quantify the absolute abundance of each unique TCRbeta CDR3 rearrangement, sequence reads were collapsed and filtered. For each sample, productive Simpson clonality was calculated as the square root of Simpson's diversity index over productive rearrangements. Imported from immuneACCESS, the table was reduced by TCRdb to in-frame sequences with V and J called. These copies leave out some clones; in studies compared against another copy, an unresolved V gene accounts for under half, and the cause of the remainder is not known. V, J and clone size were drawn from that table, and D and trimming were deduced from the DNA. Across this sample there are under 250,000 clones, with approximately 84% seen only once. The ten biggest clones cover roughly 4% of the sample.

Collaborating institutions collected whole blood in K2EDTA tubes following their own protocols. For TCRbeta analysis, collaborators shipped samples as frozen whole blood, isolated PBMCs, or DNA extracted from either of those sample types. This sample stems from a study of blood T cell repertoires in COVID-19 (dated by TCRdb to 2020 to 2021). As for the study more broadly: Samples covering the acute and convalescent phases of COVID-19 were provided by collaborators in the United States, Italy and Spain. The material from the prospective study consisted of cDNA or gDNA derived from T cells, B-cell-depleted T cells, or PBMCs. The dataset comprised deeply sampled blood TCRbeta repertoires from subjects exposed to, actively infected with, or recovered from COVID-19. The repertoires were released in a freely available public database intended as a resource for research on the immune response to SARS-CoV-2. The samples were drawn from two sources: the first 160 participants of the ongoing ImmuneRACE study, and 950 to 1,500 subjects contributed by 6 global collaborators. A de-identified subject ID, COVID-19 status, age in years and sex were almost always included in the sample metadata. Where available, HLA class I and class II types were obtained from metadata supplied by the sample provider rather than from assay-based typing.

The paper's findings and limits, for the study overall: Clinical and demographic metadata were provided uncurated, with the amount varying by source and participant.

The CDR3 numbers 15 residues from cysteine through phenylalanine. The sequence is cut down to CDR3 DNA, 45 bases in frame from base 1. V ends up 0 bases short and J 7 bases short, with an unmatched junction base count of 4. According to the germline V gene (reference sequence), CDR1 reads SGHNT and CDR2 reads YYREEE. Specimen: peripheral blood. The V gene is TRBV5-4 and the J gene is TRBJ2-2; 9 bases in the middle match TRBD1. This receptor was obtained from a man aged 50-59 years with acute or convalescent COVID-19. The DNA sequence reads TGTGCCAGCAGCTTGGACAGGGGGCGCCTCGGGGAGCTGTTTTTT. This encodes CASSLDRGRLGELFF.